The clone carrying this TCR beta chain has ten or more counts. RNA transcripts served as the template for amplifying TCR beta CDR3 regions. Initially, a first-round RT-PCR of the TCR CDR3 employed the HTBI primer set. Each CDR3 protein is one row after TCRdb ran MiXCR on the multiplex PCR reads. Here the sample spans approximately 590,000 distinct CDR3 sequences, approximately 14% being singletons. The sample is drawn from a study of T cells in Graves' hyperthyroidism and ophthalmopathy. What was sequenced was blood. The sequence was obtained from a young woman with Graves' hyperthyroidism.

The chain's CDR3 is CASSWDRGRRETQYF. The DNA for the CDR3 is TGTGCCAGCAGCTGGGACAGGGGGCGCCGGGAGACCCAGTACTTC. The J gene is TRBJ2-5, the V gene TRBV7-2, with 12 bases aligning to TRBD1. Germline V gene sequence: CDR1 SGHTA, CDR2 FQGNSA. This CDR3 contains 15 residues. Trimming at V came to 4 bases and at J to 5 bases, leaving 5 bases not matched to a gene.